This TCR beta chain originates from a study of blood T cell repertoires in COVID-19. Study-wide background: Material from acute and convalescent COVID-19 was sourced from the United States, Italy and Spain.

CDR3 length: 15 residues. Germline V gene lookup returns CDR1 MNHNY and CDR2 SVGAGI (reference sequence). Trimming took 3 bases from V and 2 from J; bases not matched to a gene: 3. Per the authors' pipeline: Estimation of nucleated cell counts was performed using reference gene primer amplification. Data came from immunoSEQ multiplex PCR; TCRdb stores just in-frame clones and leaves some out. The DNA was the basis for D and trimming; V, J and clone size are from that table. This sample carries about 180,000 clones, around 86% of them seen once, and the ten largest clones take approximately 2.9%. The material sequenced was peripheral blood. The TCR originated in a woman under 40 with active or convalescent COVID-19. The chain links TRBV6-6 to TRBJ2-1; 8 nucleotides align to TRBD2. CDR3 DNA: TGTGCCAGCAGTTATCGTAGCGGGACCTACAATGAGCAGTTCTTC. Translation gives CASSYRSGTYNEQFF.